These T cell receptor beta chains were read from a single sample in a study of breast tumors, draining lymph nodes, adjacent tissues. TCRdb processed the multiplex PCR reads anew with MiXCR; each CDR3 protein has one entry. In the table there are 270,000 or so distinct CDR3 sequences, 30% to 35% of which are singletons. The sample consisted of axillary lymph node tissue. These receptors were taken from a female donor with breast cancer. Some clones in this sample may be carry-over from other donors' samples. Each CDR3 is given with its conserved first and last residue. D genes are given only for firm matches. Expanded clones get a size class; other rows say once, few or many, or leave the size out.

>TRBV14|13|TRBJ1-2|many|NA
TGTGCCAGCAGCCAAGATCTAAACTATGGCTACACCTTC
CASSQDLNYGYTF
>TRBV7-2|14|TRBJ2-7|NA|TRBD2
TGTGCCAGCAGCATACTAGCGGGAGTGTACGAGCAGTACTTC
CASSILAGVYEQYF
>TRBV29-1|11|TRBJ2-3|NA|TRBD2
TGCAGCACCAGCGGGGGAGATACGCAGTATTTT
CSTSGGDTQYF
>TRBV3-1|12|TRBJ1-2|many|NA
TGTGCCAGCGGGAACGGAGCCTATGGCTACACCTTC
CASGNGAYGYTF
>TRBV2|21|TRBJ2-1|once|TRBD1
TGTGCCAGCAGTGGCCCCTACAGGGGGCGAGTTCCCTCGCGGCTGTGCAATGAGCAGTTCTTC
CASSGPYRGRVPSRLCNEQFF
>TRBV10-3|19|TRBJ1-2|NA|TRBD1
TGTGCCCTCAGTGAGTTAATGGACATGGGACAGGCCCTTAACTATAGCTACACCTTC
CALSELMDMGQALNYSYTF
>TRBV7-8|15|TRBJ2-1|many|TRBD2
TGTGCCAGCAGCTTAGTCGAGGGACTAGCGGATGAGCAGTTCTTC
CASSLVEGLADEQFF
>TRBV11-2|15|TRBJ2-1|NA|NA
TGTGCCAGCAGTAGGAAGCGGACCTCCTACAATGAGCAGTTCTTC
CASSRKRTSYNEQFF
>TRBV2|15|TRBJ1-6|NA|TRBD1
TGTGCCAGCAGTGCAGACAGGGCCTATAATTCACCCCTCCACTTT
CASSADRAYNSPLHF
>TRBV20-1|11|TRBJ2-1|many|TRBD2
TGCAGTGCTAGAGTCGGCGGGAGTCAGTTCTTC
CSARVGGSQFF
>TRBV9|18|TRBJ2-2|many|TRBD2
TGTGCCAGCAGCGTAGCTACGGCTAGCGGGAGCTTTATCGGGGAGCTGTTTTTT
CASSVATASGSFIGELFF
>TRBV5-4|15|TRBJ1-5|many|NA
TGTGCCAGCAGGTGGCAGCGCCATAGCAATCAGCCCCAGCATTTT
CASRWQRHSNQPQHF
>TRBV6-6|14|TRBJ1-3|few|TRBD1
TGTGCCAGCAGTCCTCAGGGGGTAGGAAACACCATATATTTT
CASSPQGVGNTIYF
>TRBV20-1|11|TRBJ1-1|few|NA
TGCAGTGCTCCGGTGGACACTGAAGCTTTCTTT
CSAPVDTEAFF
>TRBV9|13|TRBJ2-5|many|TRBD2
TGTGCCAGCAGCGCCAGCTCGGGGGGGGCCCAGTACTTC
CASSASSGGAQYF
>TRBV19|13|TRBJ1-5|many|NA
TGTGCCAGTAGTGTACAGGGCCTTCAGCCCCAGCATTTT
CASSVQGLQPQHF
>TRBV20-1|15|TRBJ2-3|NA|TRBD2
TGCAGTGCTCCCGGGACTAGCGGTAGCACAGATACGCAGTATTTT
CSAPGTSGSTDTQYF
>TRBV19|20|TRBJ2-6|NA|NA
TGTGCCAGTAGTATCCCCTTTGTCGGTTTCTCCCTAACTGGGGCCACCGTCCCGACTTTC
CASSIPFVGFSLTGATVPTF
>TRBV5-1|14|TRBJ2-3|many|NA
TGCGCCAGCAGCTTGGAACAGGGCCGGGGTACGCAGTATTTT
CASSLEQGRGTQYF
>TRBV29-1|12|TRBJ2-5|many|NA
TGCAGCGTTGGAGTACGACAAGAGACCCAGTACTTC
CSVGVRQETQYF
>TRBV11-3|15|TRBJ2-7|many|TRBD1
TGCGCCAGCAGCTACCGGACAGGGGGTACCTACGAGCAGTACTTC
CASSYRTGGTYEQYF
>TRBV29-1|14|TRBJ2-1|many|NA
TGCAGCGTTGCCCCAGGACTCTGGGGCTATGAGCAGTTCTTC
CSVAPGLWGYEQFF
>TRBV28|16|TRBJ2-1|few|NA
TGTGCCAGCAGTCCCCATTTAGGAGGCTCCTACAATGAGCAGTTCTTC
CASSPHLGGSYNEQFF
>TRBV4-3|14|TRBJ1-2|many|TRBD1
TGCGCCAGCAGCCAAGTAGACAGGGATTACGGCTACACCTTC
CASSQVDRDYGYTF
>TRBV29-1|13|TRBJ1-1|few|NA
TGCAGCGCCTCGACTGGAATGAACACTGAAGCTTTCTTT
CSASTGMNTEAFF
>TRBV18|17|TRBJ1-6|few|NA
TGTGCCAGCTCACCACCTGGGACCGGCCGGAATAATTCACCCCTCCACTTT
CASSPPGTGRNNSPLHF
>TRBV12-3/TRBV12-4|12|TRBJ1-1|few|TRBD1
TGTGCCAGCAGTTCCCGGGGGACAGGGGCTTTCTTT
CASSSRGTGAFF
>TRBV14|14|TRBJ1-2|NA|NA
TGTGCCAGCAGCCAAGCCGGGGAACGCGATGGCTACACCTTC
CASSQAGERDGYTF
>TRBV5-8|15|TRBJ2-6|many|NA
TGTGCCAGCAGCTTGATCCCGAGGGGGGCCAACGTCCTGACTTTC
CASSLIPRGANVLTF
>TRBV6-2/TRBV6-3|15|TRBJ2-2|NA|NA
TGTGCCAGCAGACACGCGAGGGGGAACACCGGGGAGCTGTTTTTT
CASRHARGNTGELFF
>TRBV19|12|TRBJ1-4|many|NA
TGTGCCAGTGGGACACGGAGGGAAAAACTGTTTTTT
CASGTRREKLFF
>TRBV10-1|18|TRBJ2-2|NA|TRBD2
TGCGCCAGCAGTGAAGGGGCTAGCGGGAGATCTGACACCGGGGAGCTGTTTTTT
CASSEGASGRSDTGELFF